This T cell receptor beta chain was identified in a study of naive and memory T cell subsets. General observations from the study: The RNA method is potentially sensitive to activation and differentiation changes.

A UMI-containing oligonucleotide was joined by 3' ligation to the TCR cDNA template. RNA was extracted from around 2.7 ml of whole blood of healthy adults. Amplification of ligated cDNA took four PCR rounds with SP2 and nested alpha and beta constant primers. Alpha and beta constant region primers primed reverse transcription for blood and skin samples. TCRdb redid the calling of the 5' RACE reads with MiXCR, one entry per CDR3 protein. The table has tens of thousands of distinct CDR3 sequences, less than 10% seen once. The CDR3 consists of 11 residues. With 4 bases removed from V and 8 bases from J, the gap between germline ends came to 8 bases. Comment on this clonotype: Its antigen is not identified. A read error may be the cause here, since a much bigger clone is one base away.

The gene calls are TRBV12-3 or TRBV12-4 and TRBJ1-1; D is ambiguous. The TCR comes from a female donor in good health. The CDR3 region has the DNA TGTGCCAGCAGTTGTAGTTTCGAAGCTTTCTTT. As protein: CASSCSFEAFF.